The 28 T cell receptor beta chains reported below all come from one sample, sequenced in a study of shared clonotypes between healthy human individuals. Clones were sequenced by immunoSEQ multiplex PCR, and TCRdb holds only the in-frame ones, with some missing. The data contain roughly 2.5 million clones, more than 90% of them singletons. Sequenced sample: naive CD4+ T cells sorted from blood. The subset denotes: CD45RA+ positively selected. These receptors all stem from a man between 18 and 35 years old in good health.

This chain links TRBV21-1 with TRBJ1-2. TRBV21-1 is annotated as a pseudogene. The CDR3 consists of 14 residues. The CDR3 sequence is CASSRPNGGDGYTF. The CDR3 DNA reads as TGTGCCAGCAGCCGGCCAAACGGTGGCGACGGCTACACCTTC.

About this clone: Other DNA sequences in this sample translate to the same CDR3. This rearrangement joins TRBV7-8 to TRBJ2-2; D uncertain. The CDR3 runs to 13 residues. Germline V lookup: CDR1 SGHVS, CDR2 FQNEAQ. Trimming pared 2 bases from V and 4 bases from J, leaving 5 bases between. CDR3 residues: CASSLLGTGELFF. The CDR3 DNA follows: TGTGCCAGCAGCTTATTGGGCACCGGGGAGCTGTTTTTT.

The V call is TRBV10-3, the J call TRBJ1-3; 7 nucleotides agree with TRBD1. CDR3 size: 17 residues. V dropped 0 bases and J dropped 0; count of bases not matched to a gene: 5. Looked up from germline, CDR1 is ENHRY and CDR2 is SYGVKD. The CDR3 DNA is TGTGCCATCAGTGAGTCGGGACAGTACTCCTCTGGAAACACCATATATTTT. Translating gives CAISESGQYSSGNTIYF.

This chain uses TRBV2 with TRBJ1-1; no reliable D call. Germline CDR1 SNHLY, CDR2 FYNNEI. The CDR3 length is 11 residues. V lost 3 bases and J 8 bases, leaving 7 bases between the germline ends. CDR3 in amino acids: CASSDQLEAFF. The CDR3 bases are TGTGCCAGCAGTGACCAGTTAGAAGCTTTCTTT.

Regarding this clone: Other DNA sequences in this specimen translate into the identical CDR3. The CDR3 loop is CASSLAGGETQYF. For the CDR3, the DNA is TGTGCCAGCAGCCTAGCGGGAGGGGAGACCCAGTACTTC. The V call is TRBV2, the J call TRBJ2-5, with TRBD2 matching over 12 bases. J gave up 5 bases and V 6 bases, and 1 base lay outside the gene matches. Germline CDR1 reads SNHLY; CDR2 reads FYNNEI. This CDR3 is 13 amino acids long.

This chain connects TRBV7-9 to TRBJ2-7, with D possibly matching TRBD2 (6 bases). CDR1 and CDR2 from the germline V gene are SEHNR and FQNEAQ (reference sequence). Trimming cost V 5 bases and J 2 bases, with 13 bases left between them. This CDR3 spans 14 amino acids. The CDR3 region has the DNA TGTGCCAGCAGCCGCGGGGAGGCAACCTACGAGCAGTACTTC. Protein product: CASSRGEATYEQYF.

V usage is TRBV10-3 and J usage is TRBJ1-5; D gene uncertain. The CDR3 spans 13 residues. With 0 bases removed from V and 5 bases from J, the gap between germline ends came to 5 bases. CDR1 is ENHRY, CDR2 SYGVKD, per germline. The CDR3 reads CAISESSDQPQHF. DNA of the CDR3: TGTGCCATCAGTGAGTCCTCAGATCAGCCCCAGCATTTT.

The chain is built from TRBV27 and TRBJ2-2; D is ambiguous. This CDR3 comprises 14 residues. V dropped 5 bases and J dropped 4 bases, with 11 bases sitting between them. Per the germline V gene, CDR1 is MNHEY and CDR2 is SMNVEV (reference sequence). DNA of the CDR3: TGTGCCAGCAGTCCCTCCCAAGTCACCGGGGAGCTGTTTTTT. This sequence encodes CASSPSQVTGELFF.

V and J are TRBV18 and TRBJ2-2; D remains unclear. CDR3 length equals 13 residues. The ends were cut back, 5 bases at V and 7 bases at J, with 11 bases in the middle. The germline gives CDR1 KGHSH, CDR2 LQKENI. Here the CDR3 DNA reads TGTGCCAGCTCAGGCCAGAACGGCGGGGAGCTGTTTTTT. Encoded protein: CASSGQNGGELFF.

About this clone: Sequence at one end of the junction differs from germline and may be a read error. V usage is TRBV6-1 and J usage is TRBJ2-3; TRBD1 is a possible D gene (6 bases). The germline gives CDR1 MNHNS, CDR2 SASEGT. This CDR3 has 14 amino acids. The CDR3 coding sequence is TGTGCCAGCAGTGACAGGGGTACCACACATACGCAGTATTTT. Amino acid sequence: CASSDRGTTHTQYF.

The chain recombines TRBV4-3 with TRBJ2-3, with D hard to call. Trimming stripped 1 base from V and 6 bases from J, with 8 bases between. CDR3 length: 13 amino acids. Germline CDR1 reads LGHNA; CDR2 reads YSLEER. CDR3 amino acids: CASSQGLPDTQYF. CDR3 nucleotide sequence: TGCGCCAGCAGCCAAGGTCTTCCTGATACGCAGTATTTT.

DNA for the CDR3: TGTGCCAGCAGCTCCAGTGGGGGTCCAGAGACCCAGTACTTC. Its translation is CASSSSGGPETQYF. This chain uses TRBV5-6 with TRBJ2-5; the D gene could be TRBD1 or TRBD2 (5 bases each). This CDR3 is built from 14 residues. Trimming took off 3 bases at V and 4 bases at J, with 13 bases between the two ends. Germline loops: CDR1 SGHDT, CDR2 YYEEEE. Looking up the rest from reference TRBV5-6 and TRBJ2-5 gives the full variable domain: DAGVTQSPTHLIKTRGQQVTLRCSPKSGHDTVSWYQQALGQGPQFIFQYYEEEERQRGNFPDRFSGHQFPNYSSELNVNALLLGDSALYLCASSSSGGPETQYFGPGTRLLVL.

The V and J genes are TRBV19 and TRBJ1-2, with D tentatively TRBD1 (5 bases). The CDR3 is 13 amino acids. Germline-derived CDR1 and CDR2 are LNHDA and SQIVND (reference sequence). V gave up 3 bases and J gave up 3 bases, with 8 bases separating them. CDR3 nucleotides: TGTGCCAGTAGTATTGGGGGATACTATGGCTACACCTTC. Protein sequence: CASSIGGYYGYTF. The whole variable domain, remainder taken from reference TRBV19 and TRBJ1-2, is DGGITQSPKYLFRKEGQNVTLSCEQNLNHDAMYWYRQDPGQGLRLIYYSQIVNDFQKGDIAEGYSVSREKKESFPLTVTSAQKNPTAFYLCASSIGGYYGYTFGSGTRLTVV.

V and J are TRBV6-1 and TRBJ2-3, with 8 bases identical to TRBD1. After removal of 1 base from V and 5 bases from J, the junction contained 5 bases not matched to a gene. Per the germline V gene, CDR1 is MNHNS and CDR2 is SASEGT. The CDR3 length is 15 residues. CDR3 nucleotides: TGTGCCAGCAGTGAAGGGGCAGGGGGCAGAGATACGCAGTATTTT. It specifies CASSEGAGGRDTQYF.

Notes on this clone: The sample holds other DNA sequences that translate to the same CDR3. This chain uses TRBV30 with TRBJ1-1; TRBD1 agrees at 11 bases. There are 17 residues in the CDR3. Germline CDR1 and CDR2: GTSNPN and SVGIG (reference sequence). The ends lost 0 bases at V and 7 bases at J; junction bases unmatched: 13. This CDR3 reads CAWSVSGQGDLVIEAFF. The DNA of the CDR3 is TGTGCCTGGAGTGTATCGGGACAGGGGGATTTGGTAATTGAAGCTTTCTTT.

V gene TRBV9 combines with J gene TRBJ2-1, with D perhaps matching TRBD2 (6 bases). Trimming left V 2 bases short and J 7 bases short, with 13 bases between. The CDR3 extends over 14 amino acids. Germline V gene lookup returns CDR1 SGDLS and CDR2 YYNGEE. DNA for the CDR3: TGTGCCAGCAGCGTCGGGACTTCAGTTAATGAGCAGTTCTTC. Amino acids: CASSVGTSVNEQFF.

The chain recombines TRBV11-2 with TRBJ2-7, with 7 nucleotides matching TRBD2. Germline values: CDR1 SGHAT, CDR2 FQNNGV. The CDR3 contains 16 residues. The V gene end was trimmed by 4 bases and the J gene end by 5 bases; junction bases not matched to a gene: 14. The CDR3 reads CASSSLSGGGSNEQYF. CDR3 DNA sequence: TGTGCCAGCAGCTCCTTGTCCGGGGGAGGGAGTAACGAGCAGTACTTC.

This rearrangement joins TRBV19 to TRBJ2-7; 8 positions match TRBD1. J lost 2 bases, V lost 9 bases, and 6 bases had no gene match. The CDR3 totals 13 residues. Germline V lookup: CDR1 LNHDA, CDR2 SQIVND (reference sequence). CDR3 bases: TGTGCCAGCACGGACAGGGAGGCCTACGAGCAGTACTTC. Translated: CASTDREAYEQYF.

The V and J genes are TRBV6-6 and TRBJ1-2, with 8 positions matching TRBD1. Germline V gene sequence: CDR1 MNHNY, CDR2 SVGAGI (reference sequence). J was trimmed by 7 bases and V by 6 bases; bases with no gene match: 4. The CDR3 consists of 12 residues. CDR3 amino acids: CASRGTGGGYTF. In DNA form, the CDR3 reads TGTGCCAGCAGAGGGACAGGAGGTGGCTACACCTTC.

This chain joins TRBV6-1 and TRBJ1-4, with TRBD1 matching over 8 bases. CDR1 is MNHNS and CDR2 is SASEGT in the germline V gene. The length of the CDR3 is 12 residues. J was trimmed by 5 bases and V by 7 bases; bases with no gene match: 0. The CDR3 coding sequence is TGTGCCAGCAACAGGGGGAATGAAAAACTGTTTTTT. This encodes CASNRGNEKLFF.

V and J are TRBV6-5 and TRBJ1-1; D is undetermined. The V and J ends lost 2 bases and 0 bases respectively, with 10 bases between them. From germline, CDR1 is MNHEY and CDR2 SVGAGI. The CDR3 is made up of 15 amino acids. The CDR3 DNA reads TGTGCCAGCAGTTACGGCCTGAACATGAACACTGAAGCTTTCTTT. Encoded protein: CASSYGLNMNTEAFF.

This clone came up once. The chain couples TRBV5-4 to TRBJ2-1; 9 bases match TRBD2. Germline trimming cut 4 bases from V and 4 bases from J; bases unmatched to any gene: 6. The length of the CDR3 is 15 residues. The germline gives CDR1 SGHNT, CDR2 YYREEE (reference sequence). The CDR3 bases are TGTGCCAGCAGCCGTGCGGGAGGGGGGTACAATGAGCAGTTCTTC. It yields the protein CASSRAGGGYNEQFF.

This clone was observed once. The V gene is TRBV19, the J gene TRBJ1-5; D perhaps matches TRBD1 (6 bases). The V and J ends lost 1 base and 1 base respectively, with 11 bases between them. This CDR3 is 16 amino acids long. Germline lookup yields CDR1 LNHDA and CDR2 SQIVND (reference sequence). In DNA form, the CDR3 reads TGTGCCAGTAGTATAGCCGGACAGCTAAGCAATCAGCCCCAGCATTTT. Its translation is CASSIAGQLSNQPQHF. The full variable domain, rest sourced from reference TRBV19 and TRBJ1-5, is DGGITQSPKYLFRKEGQNVTLSCEQNLNHDAMYWYRQDPGQGLRLIYYSQIVNDFQKGDIAEGYSVSREKKESFPLTVTSAQKNPTAFYLCASSIAGQLSNQPQHFGDGTRLSIL.

The chain joins TRBV14 to TRBJ1-1; D unclear. CDR1 and CDR2 from the germline V gene are SGHDN and FVKESK. The CDR3 is 13 amino acids. Trimming left V 1 base short and J 1 base short, with 4 bases between. The CDR3, as DNA: TGTGCCAGCAGCCAAGGGAAGAACACTGAAGCTTTCTTT. Amino acids: CASSQGKNTEAFF.

The V and J genes are TRBV27 and TRBJ1-1, with D tentatively TRBD1 (6 bases). Between the trimmed V and J ends, which lost 7 bases and 1 base, there was a span of 16 bases. Germline-derived CDR1 and CDR2 are MNHEY and SMNVEV (reference sequence). The CDR3 contains 15 residues. The CDR3 reads CASNLLGGANTEAFF. In nucleotides, the CDR3 is TGTGCCAGCAACCTCCTCGGGGGGGCGAACACTGAAGCTTTCTTT.

The V and J genes are TRBV28 and TRBJ1-2; D ambiguous. The V and J ends lost 5 bases and 4 bases respectively, with 14 bases between them. The germline gives CDR1 MDHEN, CDR2 SYDVKM. The CDR3 consists of 14 residues. CDR3 protein: CASSPHHVSYGYTF. DNA of the CDR3: TGTGCCAGCAGTCCACACCACGTTAGCTATGGCTACACCTTC.

The chain combines TRBV9 with TRBJ2-2; D ambiguous. The CDR3 sequence is 17 residues long. V lost 3 bases and J 4 bases, leaving 19 bases between the germline ends. Germline values: CDR1 SGDLS, CDR2 YYNGEE. CDR3 in DNA: TGTGCCAGCAGCGCATCAAGGATCCTGGGGATCACCGGGGAGCTGTTTTTT. It encodes CASSASRILGITGELFF. Based on the CDR3 plus reference TRBV9 and TRBJ2-2, the full variable domain is DSGVTQTPKHLITATGQRVTLRCSPRSGDLSVYWYQQSLDQGLQFLIQYYNGEERAKGNILERFSAQQFPDLHSELNLSSLELGDSALYFCASSASRILGITGELFFGEGSRLTVL.

The chain uses TRBV13 and TRBJ2-7; 7 bases are a match to TRBD1. Per the germline V gene, CDR1 is PRHDT and CDR2 is FYEKMQ (reference sequence). With 1 base clipped from V and 1 base from J, the junction kept 7 bases outside the gene matches. The CDR3 runs 16 residues. CDR3 DNA sequence: TGTGCCAGCAGCTTAGCAGGAGACAGGGATTCCTACGAGCAGTACTTC. The encoded protein is CASSLAGDRDSYEQYF.